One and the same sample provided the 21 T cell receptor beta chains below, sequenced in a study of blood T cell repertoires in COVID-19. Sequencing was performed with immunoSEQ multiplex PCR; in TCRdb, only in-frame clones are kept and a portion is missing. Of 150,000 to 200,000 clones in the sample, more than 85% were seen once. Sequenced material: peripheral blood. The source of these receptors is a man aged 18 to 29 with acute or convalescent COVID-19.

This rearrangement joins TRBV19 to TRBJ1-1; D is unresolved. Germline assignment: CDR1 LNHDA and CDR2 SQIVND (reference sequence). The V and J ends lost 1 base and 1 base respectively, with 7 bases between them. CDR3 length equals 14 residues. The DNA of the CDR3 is TGTGCCAGTAGTATAGGGGCCTCGAACACTGAAGCTTTCTTT. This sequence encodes CASSIGASNTEAFF.

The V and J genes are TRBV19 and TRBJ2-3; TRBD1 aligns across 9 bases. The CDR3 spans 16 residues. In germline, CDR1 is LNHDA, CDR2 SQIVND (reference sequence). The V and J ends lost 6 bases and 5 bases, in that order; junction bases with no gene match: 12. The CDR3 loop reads CASSSGGTGRGDTQYF. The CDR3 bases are TGTGCCAGTAGCTCCGGCGGGACAGGGAGGGGAGATACGCAGTATTTT.

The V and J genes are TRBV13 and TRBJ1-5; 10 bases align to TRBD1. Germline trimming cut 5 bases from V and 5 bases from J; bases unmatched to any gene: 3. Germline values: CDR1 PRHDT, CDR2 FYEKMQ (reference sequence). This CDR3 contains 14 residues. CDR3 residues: CASSLGQGDQPQHF. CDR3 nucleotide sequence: TGTGCCAGCAGCCTTGGACAGGGGGATCAGCCCCAGCATTTT.

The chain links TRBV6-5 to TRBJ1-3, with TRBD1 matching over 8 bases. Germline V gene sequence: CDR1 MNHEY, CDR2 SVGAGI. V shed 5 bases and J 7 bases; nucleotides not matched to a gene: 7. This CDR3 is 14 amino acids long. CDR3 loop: CASSSTGGYNTIYF. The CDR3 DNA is TGTGCCAGCAGTAGTACAGGGGGTTATAACACCATATATTTT.

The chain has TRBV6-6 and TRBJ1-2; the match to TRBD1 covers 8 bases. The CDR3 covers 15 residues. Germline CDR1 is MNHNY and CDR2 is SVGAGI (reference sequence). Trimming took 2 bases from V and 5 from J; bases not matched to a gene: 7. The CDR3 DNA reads TGTGCCAGCAGTTACCCCGACAGGGGCGATTATGGCTACACCTTC. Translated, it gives CASSYPDRGDYGYTF.

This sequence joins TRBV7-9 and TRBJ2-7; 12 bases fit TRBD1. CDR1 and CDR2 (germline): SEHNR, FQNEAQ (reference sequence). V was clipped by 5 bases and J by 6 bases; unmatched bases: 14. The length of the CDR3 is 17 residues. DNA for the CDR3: TGTGCCAGCAGCCCGCTTCCGGGACAGGGGGCGTCGGGCGAGCAGTACGTC. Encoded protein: CASSPLPGQGASGEQYV.

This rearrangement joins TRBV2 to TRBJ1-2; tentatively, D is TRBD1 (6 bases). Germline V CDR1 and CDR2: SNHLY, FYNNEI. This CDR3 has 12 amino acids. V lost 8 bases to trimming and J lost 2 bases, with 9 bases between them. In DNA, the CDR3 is TGTGCCAGCCGACAGGAGAACTATGGCTACACCTTC. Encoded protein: CASRQENYGYTF.

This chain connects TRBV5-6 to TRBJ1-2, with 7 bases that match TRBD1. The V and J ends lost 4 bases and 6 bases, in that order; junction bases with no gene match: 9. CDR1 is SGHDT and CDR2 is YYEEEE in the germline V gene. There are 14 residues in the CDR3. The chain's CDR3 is CASSQRDRVDGYTF. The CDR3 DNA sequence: TGTGCCAGCAGCCAACGAGACAGGGTCGATGGCTACACCTTC.

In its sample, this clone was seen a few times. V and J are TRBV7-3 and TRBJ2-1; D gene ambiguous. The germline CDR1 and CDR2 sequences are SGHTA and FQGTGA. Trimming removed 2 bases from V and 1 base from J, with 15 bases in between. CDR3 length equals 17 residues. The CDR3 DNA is TGTGCCAGCAGCTTAGTTCCTCCGGGTAAGTCCTACAATGAGCAGTTCTTC. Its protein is CASSLVPPGKSYNEQFF.

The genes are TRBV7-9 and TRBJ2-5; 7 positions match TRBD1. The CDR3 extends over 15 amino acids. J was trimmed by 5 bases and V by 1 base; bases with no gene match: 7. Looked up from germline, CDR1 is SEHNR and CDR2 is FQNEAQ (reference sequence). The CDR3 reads CASSLGAGGVETQYF. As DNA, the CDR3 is TGTGCCAGCAGCTTAGGGGCAGGGGGAGTTGAGACCCAGTACTTC.

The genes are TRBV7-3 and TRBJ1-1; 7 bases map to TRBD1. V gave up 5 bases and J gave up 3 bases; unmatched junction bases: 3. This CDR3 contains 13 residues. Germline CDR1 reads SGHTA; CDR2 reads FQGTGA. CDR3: CASSRDRDTEAFF. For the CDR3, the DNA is TGTGCCAGCAGCCGTGACAGGGACACTGAAGCTTTCTTT. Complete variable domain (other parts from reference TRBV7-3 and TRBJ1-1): GAGVSQTPSNKVTEKGKYVELRCDPISGHTALYWYRQSLGQGPEFLIYFQGTGAADDSGLPNDRFFAVRPEGSVSTLKIQRTERGDSAVYLCASSRDRDTEAFFGQGTRLTVV.

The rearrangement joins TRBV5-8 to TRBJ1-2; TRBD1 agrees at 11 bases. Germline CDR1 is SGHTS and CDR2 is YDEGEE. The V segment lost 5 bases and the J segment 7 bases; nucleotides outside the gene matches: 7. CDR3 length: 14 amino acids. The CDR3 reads CASSRGQGASGYTF. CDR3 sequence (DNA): TGTGCCAGCAGTCGAGGACAGGGGGCTTCTGGCTACACCTTC.

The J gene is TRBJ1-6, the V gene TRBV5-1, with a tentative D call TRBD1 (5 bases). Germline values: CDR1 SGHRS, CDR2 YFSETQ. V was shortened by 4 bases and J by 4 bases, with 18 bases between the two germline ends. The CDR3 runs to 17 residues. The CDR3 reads CASSQLGPGIYNSPLHF. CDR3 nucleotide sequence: TGCGCCAGCAGCCAACTCGGCCCAGGGATATATAATTCACCCCTCCACTTT. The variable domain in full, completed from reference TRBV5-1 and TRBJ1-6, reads KAGVTQTPRYLIKTRGQQVTLSCSPISGHRSVSWYQQTPGQGLQFLFEYFSETQRNKGNFPGRFSGRQFSNSRSEMNVSTLELGDSALYLCASSQLGPGIYNSPLHFGNGTRLTVT.

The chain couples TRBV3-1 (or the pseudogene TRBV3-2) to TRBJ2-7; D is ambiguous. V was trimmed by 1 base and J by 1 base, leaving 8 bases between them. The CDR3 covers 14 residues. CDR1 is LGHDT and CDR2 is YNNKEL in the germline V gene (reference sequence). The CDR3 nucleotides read TGTGCCAGCAGCCAAGTCGGTGGTTCCTACGAGCAGTACTTC. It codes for CASSQVGGSYEQYF.

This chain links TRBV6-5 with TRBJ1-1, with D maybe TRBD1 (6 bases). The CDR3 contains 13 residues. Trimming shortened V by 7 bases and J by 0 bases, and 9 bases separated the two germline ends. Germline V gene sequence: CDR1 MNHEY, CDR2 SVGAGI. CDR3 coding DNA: TGTGCCAGCATGAGGGGGATGAACACTGAAGCTTTCTTT. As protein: CASMRGMNTEAFF.

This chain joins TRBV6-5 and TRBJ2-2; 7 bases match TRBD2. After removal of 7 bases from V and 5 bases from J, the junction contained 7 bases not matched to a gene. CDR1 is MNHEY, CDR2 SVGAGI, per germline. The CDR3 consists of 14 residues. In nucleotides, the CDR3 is TGTGCCAGCATCCCACCGGGGGGAACCGGGGAGCTGTTTTTT. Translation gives CASIPPGGTGELFF.

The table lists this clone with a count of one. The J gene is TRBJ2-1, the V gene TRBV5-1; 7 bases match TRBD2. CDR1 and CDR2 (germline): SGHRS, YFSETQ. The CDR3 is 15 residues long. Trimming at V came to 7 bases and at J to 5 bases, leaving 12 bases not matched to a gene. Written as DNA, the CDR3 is TGCGCCAGCCAAACCGGCGGGAGAGATAACAATGAGCAGTTCTTC. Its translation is CASQTGGRDNNEQFF. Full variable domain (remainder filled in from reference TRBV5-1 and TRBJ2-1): KAGVTQTPRYLIKTRGQQVTLSCSPISGHRSVSWYQQTPGQGLQFLFEYFSETQRNKGNFPGRFSGRQFSNSRSEMNVSTLELGDSALYLCASQTGGRDNNEQFFGPGTRLTVL.

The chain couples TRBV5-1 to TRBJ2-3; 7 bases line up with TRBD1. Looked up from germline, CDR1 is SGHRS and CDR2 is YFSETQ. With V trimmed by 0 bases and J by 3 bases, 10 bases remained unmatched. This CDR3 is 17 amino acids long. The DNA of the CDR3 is TGCGCCAGCAGCTTGGGCCAGGGGGTTATGGGAACAGATACGCAGTATTTT. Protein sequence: CASSLGQGVMGTDTQYF.

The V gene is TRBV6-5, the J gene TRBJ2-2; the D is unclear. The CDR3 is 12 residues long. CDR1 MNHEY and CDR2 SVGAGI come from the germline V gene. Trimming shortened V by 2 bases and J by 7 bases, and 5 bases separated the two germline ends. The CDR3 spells CASSYPGGELFF. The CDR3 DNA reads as TGTGCCAGCAGTTACCCCGGCGGGGAGCTGTTTTTT.

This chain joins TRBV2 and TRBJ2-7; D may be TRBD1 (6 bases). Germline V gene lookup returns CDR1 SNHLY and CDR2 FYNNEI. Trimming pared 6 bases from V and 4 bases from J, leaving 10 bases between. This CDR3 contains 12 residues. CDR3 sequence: CASSTQGYEQYV. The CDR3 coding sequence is TGTGCCAGCAGCACACAGGGTTACGAGCAGTACGTC.

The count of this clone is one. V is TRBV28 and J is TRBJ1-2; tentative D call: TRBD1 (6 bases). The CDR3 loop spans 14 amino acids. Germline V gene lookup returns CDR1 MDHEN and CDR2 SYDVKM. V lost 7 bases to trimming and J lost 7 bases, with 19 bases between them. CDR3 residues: CASTLLGGSSGYTF. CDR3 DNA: TGTGCCAGCACCCTTTTAGGGGGTTCGTCTGGCTACACCTTC.